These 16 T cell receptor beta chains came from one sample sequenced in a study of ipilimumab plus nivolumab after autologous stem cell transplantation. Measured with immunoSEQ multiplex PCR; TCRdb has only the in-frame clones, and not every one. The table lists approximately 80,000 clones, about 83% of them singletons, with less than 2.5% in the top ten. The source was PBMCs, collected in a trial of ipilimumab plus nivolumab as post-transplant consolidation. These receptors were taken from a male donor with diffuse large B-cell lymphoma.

The CDR3 protein is CASGPRQGNNEQFF. CDR3 in DNA: TGTGCTAGTGGTCCCAGACAGGGGAACAATGAGCAGTTCTTC. The chain has TRBV12-5 and TRBJ2-1, with 8 positions matching TRBD1. The CDR3 length is 14 residues. Trimming cost V 5 bases and J 5 bases; bases outside gene matches: 5. Germline CDR1 is LGHNT and CDR2 is FRNRAP.

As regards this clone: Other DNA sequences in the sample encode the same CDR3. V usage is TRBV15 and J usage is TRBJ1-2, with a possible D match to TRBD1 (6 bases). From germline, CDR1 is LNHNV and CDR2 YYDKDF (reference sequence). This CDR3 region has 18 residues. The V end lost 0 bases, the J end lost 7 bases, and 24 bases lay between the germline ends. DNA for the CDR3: TGTGCCACCAGCAGAGATGGGCTGGGTCTTGGGGGGGCGAGTGGCTACACCTTC. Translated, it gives CATSRDGLGLGGASGYTF.

In DNA form, the CDR3 reads TGTGCCAGCAGCTTGCAGGATTCACCCCTCCACTTT. It specifies CASSLQDSPLHF. The chain couples TRBV5-6 to TRBJ1-6, with no clear D. CDR3 length: 12 amino acids. V lost 1 base and J lost 8, with 4 bases in between. Germline lookup yields CDR1 SGHDT and CDR2 YYEEEE.

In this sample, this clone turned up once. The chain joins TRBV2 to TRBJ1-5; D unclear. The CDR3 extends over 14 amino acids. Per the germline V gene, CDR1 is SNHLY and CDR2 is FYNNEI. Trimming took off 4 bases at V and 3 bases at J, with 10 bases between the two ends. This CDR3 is CASSGDTVNQPQHF. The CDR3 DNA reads TGTGCCAGCAGTGGAGATACGGTCAATCAGCCCCAGCATTTT.

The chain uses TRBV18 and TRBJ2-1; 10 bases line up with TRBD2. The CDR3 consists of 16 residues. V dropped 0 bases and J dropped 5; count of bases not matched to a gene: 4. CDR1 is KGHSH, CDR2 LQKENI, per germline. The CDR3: CASSPPSGGANNEQFF. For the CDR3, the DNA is TGTGCCAGCTCACCACCGAGCGGGGGGGCCAACAATGAGCAGTTCTTC. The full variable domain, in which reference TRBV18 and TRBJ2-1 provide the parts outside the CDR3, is NAGVMQNPRHLVRRRGQEARLRCSPMKGHSHVYWYRQLPEEGLKFMVYLQKENIIDESGMPKERFSAEFPKEGPSILRIQQVVRGDSAAYFCASSPPSGGANNEQFFGPGTRLTVL.

Here the CDR3 DNA reads TGTGCCAGCATTTCCAGGGGGCTAAACTATGGCTACACCTTC. Protein: CASISRGLNYGYTF. This chain uses TRBV2 with TRBJ1-2, with 8 nucleotides matching TRBD1. Germline lookup yields CDR1 SNHLY and CDR2 FYNNEI. CDR3 length equals 14 residues. After removal of 7 bases from V and 2 bases from J, the junction contained 6 bases not matched to a gene.

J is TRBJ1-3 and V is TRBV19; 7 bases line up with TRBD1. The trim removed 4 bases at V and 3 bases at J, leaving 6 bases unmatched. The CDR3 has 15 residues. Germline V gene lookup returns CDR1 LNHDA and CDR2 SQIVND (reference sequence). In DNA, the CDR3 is TGTGCCAGTAGTACTGGTCGGGACAGTGGAAACACCATATATTTT. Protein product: CASSTGRDSGNTIYF. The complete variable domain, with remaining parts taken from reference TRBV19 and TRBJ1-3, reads DGGITQSPKYLFRKEGQNVTLSCEQNLNHDAMYWYRQDPGQGLRLIYYSQIVNDFQKGDIAEGYSVSREKKESFPLTVTSAQKNPTAFYLCASSTGRDSGNTIYFGEGSWLTVV.

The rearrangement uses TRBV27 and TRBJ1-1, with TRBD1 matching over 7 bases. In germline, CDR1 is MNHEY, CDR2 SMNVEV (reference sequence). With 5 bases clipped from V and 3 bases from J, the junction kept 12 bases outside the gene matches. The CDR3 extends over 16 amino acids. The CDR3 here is CASSKSGGSGDTEAFF. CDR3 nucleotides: TGTGCCAGCAGTAAATCAGGGGGTAGTGGAGACACTGAAGCTTTCTTT.

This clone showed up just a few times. The CDR3 DNA reads TGTGCCAGCAGTGACTCGGCTTTCACAGATACGCAGTATTTT. It encodes CASSDSAFTDTQYF. This sequence joins TRBV6-4 and TRBJ2-3; D not resolved. Per the germline V gene, CDR1 is MRHNA and CDR2 is SNTAGT. V lost 0 bases to trimming and J lost 2 bases, with 6 bases between them. The CDR3 extends over 14 amino acids.

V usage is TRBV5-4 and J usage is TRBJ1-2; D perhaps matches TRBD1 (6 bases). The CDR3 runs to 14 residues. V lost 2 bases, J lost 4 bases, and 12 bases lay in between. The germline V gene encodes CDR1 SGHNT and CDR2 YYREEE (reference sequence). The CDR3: CASSFPGGVYGYTF. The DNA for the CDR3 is TGTGCCAGCAGCTTTCCCGGGGGCGTCTATGGCTACACCTTC.

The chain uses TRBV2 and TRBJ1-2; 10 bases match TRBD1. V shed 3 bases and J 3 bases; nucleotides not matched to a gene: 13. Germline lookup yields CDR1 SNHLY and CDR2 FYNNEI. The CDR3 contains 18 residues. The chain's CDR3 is CASSDFHHLTGGDYGYTF. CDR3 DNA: TGTGCCAGCAGTGATTTCCACCATCTGACAGGGGGCGACTATGGCTACACCTTC.

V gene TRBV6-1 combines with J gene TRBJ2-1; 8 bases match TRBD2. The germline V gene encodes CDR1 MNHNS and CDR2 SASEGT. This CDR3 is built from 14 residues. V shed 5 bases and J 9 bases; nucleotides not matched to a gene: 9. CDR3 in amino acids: CASSLGLVVGEQFF. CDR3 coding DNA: TGTGCCAGCAGTTTGGGACTAGTCGTTGGTGAGCAGTTCTTC.

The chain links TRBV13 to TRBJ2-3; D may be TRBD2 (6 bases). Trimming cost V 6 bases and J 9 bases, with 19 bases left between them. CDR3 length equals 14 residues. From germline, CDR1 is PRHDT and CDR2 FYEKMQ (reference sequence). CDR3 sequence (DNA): TGTGCCAGCAGTCTCCGTGGCGGGGAATTAACGCAGTATTTT. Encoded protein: CASSLRGGELTQYF. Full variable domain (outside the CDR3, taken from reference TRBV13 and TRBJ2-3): AAGVIQSPRHLIKEKRETATLKCYPIPRHDTVYWYQQGPGQDPQFLISFYEKMQSDKGSIPDRFSAQQFSDYHSELNMSSLELGDSALYFCASSLRGGELTQYFGPGTRLTVL.

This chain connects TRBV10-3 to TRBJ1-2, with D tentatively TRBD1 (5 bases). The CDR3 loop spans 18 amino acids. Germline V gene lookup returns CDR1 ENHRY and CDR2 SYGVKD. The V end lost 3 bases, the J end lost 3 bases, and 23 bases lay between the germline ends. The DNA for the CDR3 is TGTGCCATCAGTGACTCCAAAAGGGACCTGGGGTGGTACTATGGCTACACCTTC. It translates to CAISDSKRDLGWYYGYTF.

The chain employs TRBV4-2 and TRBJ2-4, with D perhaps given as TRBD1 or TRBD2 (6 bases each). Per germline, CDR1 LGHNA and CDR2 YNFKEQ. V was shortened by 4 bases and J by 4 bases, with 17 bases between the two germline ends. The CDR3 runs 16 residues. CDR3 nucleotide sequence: TGTGCCAGCAGCCCCCTAGGTGTAGGGGGGAAAAACATTCAGTACTTC. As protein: CASSPLGVGGKNIQYF.

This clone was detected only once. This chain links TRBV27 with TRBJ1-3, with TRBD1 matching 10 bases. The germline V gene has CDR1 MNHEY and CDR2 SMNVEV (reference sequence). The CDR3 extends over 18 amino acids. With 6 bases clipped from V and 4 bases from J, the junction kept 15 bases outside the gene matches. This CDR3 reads CASSRFGQGDIKGNTIYF. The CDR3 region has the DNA TGTGCCAGCAGCCGGTTTGGACAGGGGGATATTAAGGGAAACACCATATATTTT.